The 30 T cell receptor beta chains presented below share a single source sample, sequenced in a study of T cell responses to AZD1222 COVID-19 vaccine. The repertoire was sequenced with immunoSEQ multiplex PCR; TCRdb's copy has only in-frame clones and lacks some. Among about 100,000 clones listed, just under 90% were seen once. The material sequenced was peripheral blood, taken on day 0 of AZD1222 vaccination. These TCRs come from an adult in good health.

CDR3 sequence: CASSLEGDRYYTF. CDR3 DNA: TGCGCCAGCAGCTTGGAGGGGGACAGGTACTACACCTTC. The chain joins TRBV5-1 to TRBJ1-2; 8 bases align to TRBD1. The CDR3 covers 13 residues. Germline-derived CDR1 and CDR2 are SGHRS and YFSETQ. After removal of 0 bases from V and 10 bases from J, the junction contained 5 bases not matched to a gene.

This rearrangement joins TRBV19 to TRBJ1-4, with unresolved D. Germline V lookup: CDR1 LNHDA, CDR2 SQIVND (reference sequence). V was trimmed by 6 bases and J by 5 bases, leaving 16 bases between them. CDR3 length equals 15 residues. The chain's CDR3 is CASSAGPFQNEKLFF. The CDR3 nucleotides read TGTGCCAGTAGCGCCGGGCCCTTCCAGAATGAAAAACTGTTTTTT.

The chain uses TRBV7-3 and TRBJ2-3, with D perhaps given as TRBD1 or TRBD2 (5 bases each). Trimming cost V 0 bases and J 3 bases, with 13 bases left between them. This CDR3 region has 16 residues. Germline CDR1 and CDR2: SGHTA and FQGTGA. CDR3 protein: CASSLTGNGGTDTQYF. In nucleotides, the CDR3 is TGTGCCAGCAGCTTAACGGGCAATGGGGGTACAGATACGCAGTATTTT.

The count of this clone is one. The V gene is TRBV6-5, the J gene TRBJ1-2, with TRBD1 matching 7 bases. This CDR3 is 15 amino acids long. Germline CDR1 and CDR2: MNHEY and SVGAGI. J gave up 0 bases and V 7 bases, and 8 bases lay outside the gene matches. The CDR3 DNA is TGTGCCAGCACCGACAGGGTTCGAGCTAACTATGGCTACACCTTC. This translates into CASTDRVRANYGYTF.

This clone turned up a few times. This rearrangement joins TRBV6-5 to TRBJ2-3; possibly TRBD1 for D (5 bases). Germline loops: CDR1 MNHEY, CDR2 SVGAGI. The CDR3 contains 12 residues. Trimming removed 7 bases at V and 2 bases at J, with 7 bases between. For the CDR3, the DNA is TGTGCCAGCAAAGGGGACACAGATACGCAGTATTTT. Translation gives CASKGDTDTQYF.

The rearrangement uses TRBV19 and TRBJ2-3; D is undetermined. This CDR3 contains 11 residues. The germline gives CDR1 LNHDA, CDR2 SQIVND (reference sequence). Trimming removed 5 bases at V and 2 bases at J, with 2 bases between. Written as DNA, the CDR3 is TGTGCCAGTAGTGCCACAGATACGCAGTATTTT. Encoded protein: CASSATDTQYF.

J is TRBJ1-1 and V is TRBV15, with TRBD1 matching over 7 bases. Germline V lookup: CDR1 LNHNV, CDR2 YYDKDF (reference sequence). The V and J ends lost 1 base and 2 bases, in that order; junction bases with no gene match: 4. The CDR3 extends over 15 amino acids. The CDR3 loop reads CATSRATGYNTEAFF. The CDR3 DNA is TGTGCCACCAGCAGAGCGACAGGGTATAACACTGAAGCTTTCTTT.

The chain employs TRBV9 and TRBJ2-7; 9 bases map to TRBD1. Germline lookup yields CDR1 SGDLS and CDR2 YYNGEE. V lost 4 bases to trimming and J lost 1 base; unmatched junction nucleotides: 3. The CDR3 runs 14 residues. This chain's CDR3 is CASSSGTGSYEQYF. The CDR3 DNA reads TGTGCCAGCAGCTCCGGGACAGGGTCCTACGAGCAGTACTTC.

The V gene is TRBV6-5, the J gene TRBJ2-5; 11 bases line up with TRBD2. The trim removed 4 bases at V and 4 bases at J, leaving 5 bases unmatched. This CDR3 is 15 amino acids long. From germline, CDR1 is MNHEY and CDR2 SVGAGI. CDR3 in amino acids: CASSFRLAGRETQYF. DNA of the CDR3: TGTGCCAGCAGTTTTAGACTAGCGGGAAGAGAGACCCAGTACTTC.

This chain uses TRBV19 with TRBJ1-1; D not certain. V lost 4 bases and J lost 0, with 15 bases in between. In germline, CDR1 is LNHDA, CDR2 SQIVND (reference sequence). The CDR3 consists of 16 residues. CDR3 loop: CASSSVVKDLNTEAFF. DNA of the CDR3: TGTGCCAGTAGTAGTGTGGTAAAAGACCTGAACACTGAAGCTTTCTTT.

CDR3 loop: CASSIGQGAFHICQQFF. CDR3 nucleotides: TGTGCCAGTAGTATTGGACAGGGGGCGTTCCATATCTGTCAGCAGTTCTTC. The gene calls are TRBV19 and TRBJ2-1; TRBD1 matches 11 bases. CDR1 is LNHDA, CDR2 SQIVND, per germline (reference sequence). The CDR3 has 17 amino acids. The J segment lost 11 bases and the V segment lost 3 bases, leaving 15 bases of the junction unmatched.

The chain couples TRBV7-3 to TRBJ1-2, with no clear D. CDR3 size: 15 residues. The germline gives CDR1 SGHTA, CDR2 FQGTGA. V shed 2 bases and J shed 0 bases, with 10 bases lying between them. The chain's CDR3 is CASSLGGGSNYGYTF. CDR3 DNA: TGTGCCAGCAGCTTAGGTGGCGGTTCTAACTATGGCTACACCTTC.

This chain uses TRBV5-6 with TRBJ1-3, with 7 bases that match TRBD1. Trimming cost V 6 bases and J 2 bases; bases outside gene matches: 2. This CDR3 spans 13 amino acids. CDR1 SGHDT and CDR2 YYEEEE come from the germline V gene. CDR3 sequence reads: CASTGGTGNTIYF. DNA of the CDR3: TGTGCCAGCACAGGGGGGACTGGAAACACCATATATTTT.

The chain's CDR3 is CASSPQDRLSGYTF. Written as DNA, the CDR3 is TGTGCCAGCTCACCACAAGACCGGCTGTCTGGCTACACCTTC. This chain uses TRBV18 with TRBJ1-2; D uncertain. Germline V gene sequence: CDR1 KGHSH, CDR2 LQKENI. The CDR3 extends over 14 amino acids. V was clipped by 1 base and J by 7 bases, with 13 bases between them.

This clone was observed a handful of times. The J gene is TRBJ1-1, the V gene TRBV5-4, with D possibly TRBD1 on 5 matching bases. Germline CDR1 SGHNT, CDR2 YYREEE (reference sequence). The CDR3 sequence is 13 residues long. V was cut by 0 bases and J by 6 bases, with 9 bases left in between. The CDR3 bases are TGTGCCAGCAGCTTGGTGGGGGGACCTGAAGCTTTCTTT. It yields the protein CASSLVGGPEAFF.

The chain joins TRBV11-1 to TRBJ1-1; D is uncertain. The CDR3 length is 12 residues. V was trimmed by 3 bases and J by 5 bases, leaving 7 bases between them. Germline lookup yields CDR1 SGHAT and CDR2 FQDESV (reference sequence). The CDR3 coding sequence is TGTGCCAGCAGCTTTACTGATACTGAAGCTTTCTTT. Translating it yields CASSFTDTEAFF.

J is TRBJ2-5 and V is TRBV7-8, with 7 bases identical to TRBD1. V was clipped by 5 bases and J by 3 bases; unmatched bases: 12. The CDR3 extends over 16 amino acids. Germline lookup yields CDR1 SGHVS and CDR2 FQNEAQ. The CDR3 region is CASSAFGRQGEETQYF. The CDR3 DNA follows: TGTGCCAGCAGCGCCTTCGGCCGGCAGGGGGAAGAGACCCAGTACTTC.

The V call is TRBV13, the J call TRBJ2-7; D is perhaps TRBD1 (5 bases). This CDR3 comprises 13 residues. V was shortened by 5 bases and J by 2 bases, with 10 bases between the two germline ends. CDR1 PRHDT and CDR2 FYEKMQ come from the germline V gene (reference sequence). Here the CDR3 DNA reads TGTGCCAGCAGCCGGGCAGGGACCTACGAGCAGTACTTC. It is translated as CASSRAGTYEQYF.

The J gene is TRBJ1-6, the V gene TRBV6-5; 7 positions match TRBD1. V lost 10 bases, J lost 5 bases, and 11 bases stayed unmatched. The germline V gene has CDR1 MNHEY and CDR2 SVGAGI. The CDR3 extends over 15 amino acids. CDR3: CATQDATGNNSPLHF. The CDR3 DNA follows: TGTGCCACCCAAGACGCGACAGGGAATAATTCACCCCTCCACTTT.

This rearrangement joins TRBV7-6 to TRBJ2-3, with D possibly TRBD2 on 6 matching bases. The CDR3 extends over 16 amino acids. The germline V gene encodes CDR1 SGHVS and CDR2 FNYEAQ. Trimming shortened V by 0 bases and J by 0 bases, and 10 bases separated the two germline ends. The CDR3 reads CASSLASGGSTDTQYF. The CDR3 DNA reads TGTGCCAGCAGCTTAGCTAGCGGAGGGAGCACAGATACGCAGTATTTT.

This chain connects TRBV5-1 to TRBJ1-4; perhaps TRBD1 as D (5 bases). The CDR3 is 15 residues long. CDR1 SGHRS and CDR2 YFSETQ come from the germline V gene. Trimming shortened V by 4 bases and J by 4 bases, and 14 bases separated the two germline ends. The CDR3 coding sequence is TGCGCCAGCAGCCCGGGTCTGGGGGTTAATGAAAAACTGTTTTTT. Protein: CASSPGLGVNEKLFF.

This sequence joins TRBV28 and TRBJ2-7; 8 bases map to TRBD1. Germline V gene sequence: CDR1 MDHEN, CDR2 SYDVKM. The V and J ends lost 5 bases and 7 bases, in that order; junction bases with no gene match: 10. The CDR3 has 14 amino acids. The CDR3 sequence: CASSRLDRGDEQYF. In nucleotides, the CDR3 is TGTGCCAGCAGTCGACTCGACAGGGGAGATGAGCAGTACTTC. The full variable domain, with the rest looked up from reference TRBV28 and TRBJ2-7, is DVKVTQSSRYLVKRTGEKVFLECVQDMDHENMFWYRQDPGLGLRLIYFSYDVKMKEKGDIPEGYSVSREKKERFSLILESASTNQTSMYLCASSRLDRGDEQYFGPGTRLTVT.

The chain is built from TRBV19 and TRBJ2-6; D is possibly TRBD1 (5 bases). V was trimmed by 3 bases and J by 0 bases, leaving 6 bases between them. CDR1 is LNHDA and CDR2 is SQIVND in the germline V gene (reference sequence). CDR3 length: 15 residues. The CDR3: CASSMGLSGANVLTF. CDR3 bases: TGTGCCAGTAGTATGGGGCTCTCTGGGGCCAACGTCCTGACTTTC.

J is TRBJ1-5 and V is TRBV20-1; D remains unclear. CDR1 DFQATT and CDR2 SNEGSKA come from the germline V gene (reference sequence). V lost 3 bases to trimming and J lost 9 bases, with 21 bases between them. This CDR3 comprises 15 residues. The CDR3 region is CSASSVTDLGRPQHF. For the CDR3, the DNA is TGCAGTGCTAGTTCGGTAACGGACCTTGGGAGGCCCCAGCATTTT.

The genes are TRBV7-2 and TRBJ2-3, with D possibly matching TRBD1 (5 bases). Germline CDR1 and CDR2: SGHTA and FQGNSA. The CDR3 totals 13 residues. V lost 3 bases, J lost 6 bases, and 10 bases lay in between. The CDR3 DNA follows: TGTGCCAGCAGCTTGACCAGGGCGGATACGCAGTATTTT. Its translation: CASSLTRADTQYF.

The chain links TRBV19 to TRBJ1-1; TRBD1 is a possible D gene (6 bases). The CDR3 runs 13 residues. V was shortened by 6 bases and J by 4 bases, with 12 bases between the two germline ends. CDR1 LNHDA and CDR2 SQIVND come from the germline V gene (reference sequence). CDR3 protein: CASSSLRGTEAFF. CDR3 bases: TGTGCCAGTAGCTCCCTCAGGGGCACTGAAGCTTTCTTT.

The V and J genes are TRBV6-5 and TRBJ1-3; D is ambiguous. The length of the CDR3 is 12 residues. Trimming left V 7 bases short and J 8 bases short, with 12 bases between. CDR1 and CDR2 (germline): MNHEY, SVGAGI. Here the CDR3 DNA reads TGTGCCAGCACTTCTAGCGGGGACACCATATATTTT. It codes for CASTSSGDTIYF.

The chain employs TRBV6-5 and TRBJ2-7; the D is unclear. V shed 8 bases and J shed 1 base, with 15 bases lying between them. The germline CDR1 and CDR2 sequences are MNHEY and SVGAGI. CDR3 length equals 14 residues. The CDR3 sequence is CASLSQAVSYEQYF. CDR3 DNA sequence: TGTGCCAGCCTCTCTCAGGCAGTATCCTACGAGCAGTACTTC.

This chain joins TRBV12-3 or TRBV12-4 and TRBJ2-7, with 7 bases matching TRBD1. The junction had 7 bases not matched to a gene; V was cut back by 9 bases and J by 2 bases. CDR3 length: 13 residues. This chain's CDR3 is CASLRDSTYEQYF. The CDR3 DNA reads as TGTGCCAGTCTCCGGGACAGTACCTACGAGCAGTACTTC.

This chain connects TRBV6-2 or TRBV6-3 to TRBJ2-2; 10 nucleotides match TRBD2. J gave up 2 bases and V 0 bases, and 3 bases lay outside the gene matches. The CDR3 sequence is 17 residues long. From germline, CDR1 is MNHEY and CDR2 SVGEGT. The CDR3 sequence: CASSYSPLAGNTGELFF. The CDR3 coding sequence is TGTGCCAGCAGTTACTCGCCACTAGCGGGAAACACCGGGGAGCTGTTTTTT.